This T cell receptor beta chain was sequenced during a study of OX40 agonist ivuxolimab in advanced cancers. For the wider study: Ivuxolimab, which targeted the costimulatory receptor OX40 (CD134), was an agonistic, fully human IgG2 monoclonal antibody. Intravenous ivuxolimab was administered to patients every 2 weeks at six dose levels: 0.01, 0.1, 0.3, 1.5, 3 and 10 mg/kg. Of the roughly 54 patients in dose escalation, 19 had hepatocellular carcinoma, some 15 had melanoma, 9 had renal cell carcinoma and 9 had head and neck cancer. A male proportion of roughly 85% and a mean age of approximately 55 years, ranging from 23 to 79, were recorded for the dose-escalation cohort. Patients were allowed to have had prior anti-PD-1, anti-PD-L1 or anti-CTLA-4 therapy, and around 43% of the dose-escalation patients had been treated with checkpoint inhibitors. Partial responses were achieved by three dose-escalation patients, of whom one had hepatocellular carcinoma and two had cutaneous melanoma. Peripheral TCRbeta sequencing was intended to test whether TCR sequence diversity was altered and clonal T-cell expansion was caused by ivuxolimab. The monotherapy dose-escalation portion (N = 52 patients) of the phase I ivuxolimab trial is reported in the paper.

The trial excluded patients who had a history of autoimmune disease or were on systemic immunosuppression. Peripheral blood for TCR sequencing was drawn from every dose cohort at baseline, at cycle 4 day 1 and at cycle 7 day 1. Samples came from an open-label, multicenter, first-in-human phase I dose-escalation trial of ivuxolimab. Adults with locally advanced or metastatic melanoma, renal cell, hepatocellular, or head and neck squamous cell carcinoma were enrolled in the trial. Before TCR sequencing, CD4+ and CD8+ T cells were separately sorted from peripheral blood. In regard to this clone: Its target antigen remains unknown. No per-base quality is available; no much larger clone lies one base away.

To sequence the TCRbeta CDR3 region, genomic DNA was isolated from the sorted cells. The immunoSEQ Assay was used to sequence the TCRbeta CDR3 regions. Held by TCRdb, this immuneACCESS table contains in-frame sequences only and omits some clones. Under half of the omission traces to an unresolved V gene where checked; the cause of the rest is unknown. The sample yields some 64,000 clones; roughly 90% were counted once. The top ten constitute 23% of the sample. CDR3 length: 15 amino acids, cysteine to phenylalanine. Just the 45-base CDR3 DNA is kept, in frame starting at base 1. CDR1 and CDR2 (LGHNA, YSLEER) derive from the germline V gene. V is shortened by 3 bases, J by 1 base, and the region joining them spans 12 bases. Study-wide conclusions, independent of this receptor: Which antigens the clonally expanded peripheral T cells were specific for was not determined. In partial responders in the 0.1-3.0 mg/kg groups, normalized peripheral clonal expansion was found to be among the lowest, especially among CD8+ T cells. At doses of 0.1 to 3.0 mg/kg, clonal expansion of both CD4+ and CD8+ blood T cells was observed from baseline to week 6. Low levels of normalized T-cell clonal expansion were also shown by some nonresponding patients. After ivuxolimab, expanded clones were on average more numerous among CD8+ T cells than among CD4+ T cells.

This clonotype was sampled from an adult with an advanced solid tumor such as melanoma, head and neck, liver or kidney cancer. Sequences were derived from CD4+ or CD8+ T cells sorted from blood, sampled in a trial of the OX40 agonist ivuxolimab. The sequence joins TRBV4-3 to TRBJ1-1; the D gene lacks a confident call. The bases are TGCGCCAGCAGCCAGGGGAACGGAGGGAACACTGAAGCTTTCTTT. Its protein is CASSQGNGGNTEAFF.